This TCR beta chain was recovered during a study of blood T cell repertoires in COVID-19. Study-wide context: Sites in the United States, Italy and Spain provided acute and convalescent COVID-19 samples. T cells, B-cell-depleted T cells, or PBMCs provided the cDNA or gDNA that served as material.

Authors' processing steps: For nucleated cells, counts were estimated from reference gene primer amplification. Clones were sequenced by immunoSEQ multiplex PCR, and TCRdb holds only the in-frame ones, with some missing. The DNA gave D and trimming, while V, J and clone size come from that table. The sample shows fewer than 110,000 clones, approximately 88% of them seen only once. The CDR3 runs 13 residues. The V call is TRBV21-1, the J call TRBJ1-1. TRBV21-1 counts as a pseudogene. The sequence was obtained from a man in his forties with active or convalescent COVID-19. The sample taken for sequencing was peripheral blood. The CDR3 is CASAPGGNTEAFF. CDR3 nucleotides: TGTGCCAGCGCCCCGGGGGGGAACACTGAAGCTTTCTTT.